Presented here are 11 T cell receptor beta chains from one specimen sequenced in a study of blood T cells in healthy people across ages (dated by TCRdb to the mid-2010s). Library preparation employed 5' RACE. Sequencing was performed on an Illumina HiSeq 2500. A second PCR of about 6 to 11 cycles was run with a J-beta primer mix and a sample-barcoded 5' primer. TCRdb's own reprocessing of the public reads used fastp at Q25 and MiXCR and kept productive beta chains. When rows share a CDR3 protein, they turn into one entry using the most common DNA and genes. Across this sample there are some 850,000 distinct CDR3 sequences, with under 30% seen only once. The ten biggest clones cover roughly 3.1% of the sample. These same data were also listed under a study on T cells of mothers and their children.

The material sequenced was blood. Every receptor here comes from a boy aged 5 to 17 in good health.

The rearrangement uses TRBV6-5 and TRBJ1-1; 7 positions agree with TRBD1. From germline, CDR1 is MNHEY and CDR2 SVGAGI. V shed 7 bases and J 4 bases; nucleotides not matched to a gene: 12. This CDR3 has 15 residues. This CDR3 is CASKRQGWRATEAFF. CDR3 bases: TGTGCCAGCAAACGACAGGGCTGGCGGGCCACTGAAGCTTTCTTT.

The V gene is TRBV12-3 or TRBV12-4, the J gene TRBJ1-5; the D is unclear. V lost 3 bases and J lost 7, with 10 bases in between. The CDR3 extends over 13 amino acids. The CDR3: CASSFGVGQPQHF. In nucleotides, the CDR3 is TGTGCCAGCAGTTTCGGGGTGGGGCAGCCCCAGCATTTT.

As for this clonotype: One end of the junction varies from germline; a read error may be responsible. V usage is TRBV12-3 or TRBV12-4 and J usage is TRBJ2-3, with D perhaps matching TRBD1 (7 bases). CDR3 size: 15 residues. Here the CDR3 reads CASSPHRGTADAQYF. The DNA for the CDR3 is TGTGCCAGCAGCCCTCACCGCGGGACAGCAGATGCGCAGTATTTT.

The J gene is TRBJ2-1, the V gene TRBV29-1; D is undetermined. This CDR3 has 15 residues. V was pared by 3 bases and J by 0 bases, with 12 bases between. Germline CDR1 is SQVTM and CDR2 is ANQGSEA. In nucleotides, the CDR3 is TGCAGCGTTGACGTCCAGGCCAGCTCCTACAATGAGCAGTTCTTC. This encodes CSVDVQASSYNEQFF.

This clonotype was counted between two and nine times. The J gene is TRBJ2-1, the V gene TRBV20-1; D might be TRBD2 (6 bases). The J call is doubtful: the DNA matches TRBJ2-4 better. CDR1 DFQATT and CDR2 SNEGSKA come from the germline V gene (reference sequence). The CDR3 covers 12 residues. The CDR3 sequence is CSATAAGGIQYF. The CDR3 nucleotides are TGCAGTGCTACCGCAGCGGGCGGGATTCAGTACTTC.

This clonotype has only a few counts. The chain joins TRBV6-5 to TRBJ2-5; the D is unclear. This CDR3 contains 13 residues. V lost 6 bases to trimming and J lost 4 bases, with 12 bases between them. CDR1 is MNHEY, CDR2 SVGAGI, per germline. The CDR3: CASRQDVRETQYF. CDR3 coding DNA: TGTGCCAGCAGGCAGGACGTCCGAGAGACCCAGTACTTC.

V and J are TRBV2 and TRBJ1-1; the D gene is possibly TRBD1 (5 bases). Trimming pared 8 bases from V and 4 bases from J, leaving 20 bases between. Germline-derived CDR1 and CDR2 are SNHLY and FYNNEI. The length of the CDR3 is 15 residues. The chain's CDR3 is CASPPNPGRRTEAFF. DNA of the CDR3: TGTGCCAGCCCGCCCAACCCAGGGAGGCGCACTGAAGCTTTCTTT.

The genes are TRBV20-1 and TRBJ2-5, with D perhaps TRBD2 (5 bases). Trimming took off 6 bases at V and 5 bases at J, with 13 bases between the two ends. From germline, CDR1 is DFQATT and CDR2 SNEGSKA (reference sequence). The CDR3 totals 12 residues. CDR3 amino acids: CSARGREETQYF. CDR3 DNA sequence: TGCAGTGCCCGGGGAAGGGAGGAGACCCAGTACTTC.

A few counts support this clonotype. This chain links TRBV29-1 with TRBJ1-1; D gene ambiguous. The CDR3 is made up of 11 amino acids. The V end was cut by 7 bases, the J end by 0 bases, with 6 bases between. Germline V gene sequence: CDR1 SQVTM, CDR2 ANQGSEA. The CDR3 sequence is CSAVMNTEAFF. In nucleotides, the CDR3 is TGCAGCGCCGTAATGAACACTGAAGCTTTCTTT. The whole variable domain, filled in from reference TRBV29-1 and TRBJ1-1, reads SAVISQKPSRDICQRGTSLTIQCQVDSQVTMMFWYRQQPGQSLTLIATANQGSEATYESGFVIDKFPISRPNLTFSTLTVSNMSPEDSSIYLCSAVMNTEAFFGQGTRLTVV.

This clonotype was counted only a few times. CDR3 in amino acids: CASSSKNFGTGEDYGYTF. The CDR3, as DNA: TGTGCCAGCAGCTCGAAGAACTTCGGGACAGGGGAAGACTATGGCTACACCTTC. The chain carries TRBV11-2 and TRBJ1-2, with 10 bases lining up with TRBD1. CDR1 SGHAT and CDR2 FQNNGV come from the germline V gene. The CDR3 has 18 amino acids. Trimming removed 4 bases from V and 3 bases from J; junction bases left unmatched: 14.

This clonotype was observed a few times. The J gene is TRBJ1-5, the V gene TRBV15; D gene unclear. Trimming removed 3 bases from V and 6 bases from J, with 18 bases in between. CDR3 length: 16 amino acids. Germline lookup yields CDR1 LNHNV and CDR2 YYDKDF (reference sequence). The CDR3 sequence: CATSSFKAGGGQPQHF. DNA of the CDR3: TGTGCCACCAGCAGCTTCAAAGCGGGTGGCGGTCAGCCCCAGCATTTT.